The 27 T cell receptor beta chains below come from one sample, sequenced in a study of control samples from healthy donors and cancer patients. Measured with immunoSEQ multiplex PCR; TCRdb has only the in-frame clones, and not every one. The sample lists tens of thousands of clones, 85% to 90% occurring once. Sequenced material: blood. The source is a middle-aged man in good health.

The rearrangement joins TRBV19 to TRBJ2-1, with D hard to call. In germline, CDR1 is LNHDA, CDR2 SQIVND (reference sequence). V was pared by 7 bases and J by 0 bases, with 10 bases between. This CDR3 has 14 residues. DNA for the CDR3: TGTGCCAGTAATGAAGTAAACTCCTACAATGAGCAGTTCTTC. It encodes CASNEVNSYNEQFF.

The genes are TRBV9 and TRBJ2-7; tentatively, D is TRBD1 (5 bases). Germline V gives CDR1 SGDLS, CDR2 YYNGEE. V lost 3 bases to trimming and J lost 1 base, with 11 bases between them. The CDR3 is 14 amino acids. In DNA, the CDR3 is TGTGCCAGCAGCGCGACAGTTACGTCCTACGAGCAGTACTTC. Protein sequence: CASSATVTSYEQYF.

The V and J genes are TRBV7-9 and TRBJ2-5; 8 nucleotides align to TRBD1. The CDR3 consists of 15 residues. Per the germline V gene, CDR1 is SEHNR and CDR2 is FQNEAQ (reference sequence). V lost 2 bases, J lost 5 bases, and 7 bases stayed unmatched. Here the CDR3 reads CASSLQQGERETQYF. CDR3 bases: TGTGCCAGCAGCTTACAACAGGGGGAACGGGAGACCCAGTACTTC.

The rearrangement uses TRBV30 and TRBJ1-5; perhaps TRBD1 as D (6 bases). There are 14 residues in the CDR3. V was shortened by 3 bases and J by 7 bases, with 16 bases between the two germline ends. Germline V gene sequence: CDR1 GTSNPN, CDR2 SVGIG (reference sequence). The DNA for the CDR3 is TGTGCCTGGAGCAAAAATCAGGGGATCCAGCCCCAGCATTTT. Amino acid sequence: CAWSKNQGIQPQHF. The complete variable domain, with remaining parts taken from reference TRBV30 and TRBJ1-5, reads SQTIHQWPATLVQPVGSPLSLECTVEGTSNPNLYWYRQAAGRGLQLLFYSVGIGQISSEVPQNLSASRPQDRQFILSSKKLLLSDSGFYLCAWSKNQGIQPQHFGDGTRLSIL.

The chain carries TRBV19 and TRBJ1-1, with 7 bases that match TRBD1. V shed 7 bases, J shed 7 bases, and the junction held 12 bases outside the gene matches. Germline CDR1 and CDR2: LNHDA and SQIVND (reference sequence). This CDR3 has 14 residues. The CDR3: CASTADRASREAFF. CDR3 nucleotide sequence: TGTGCCAGTACCGCCGACAGGGCTTCACGTGAAGCTTTCTTT.

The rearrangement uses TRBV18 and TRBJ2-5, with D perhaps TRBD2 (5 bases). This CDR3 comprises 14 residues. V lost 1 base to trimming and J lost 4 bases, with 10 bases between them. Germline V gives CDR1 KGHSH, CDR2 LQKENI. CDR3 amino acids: CASSPQRNGETQYF. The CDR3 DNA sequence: TGTGCCAGCTCACCACAGCGGAATGGAGAGACCCAGTACTTC.

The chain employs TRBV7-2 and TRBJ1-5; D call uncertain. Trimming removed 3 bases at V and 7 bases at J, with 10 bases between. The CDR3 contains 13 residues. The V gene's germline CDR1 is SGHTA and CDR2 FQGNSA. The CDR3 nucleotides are TGTGCCAGCAGCTTTTCCGGAATCCAGCCCCAGCATTTT. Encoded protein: CASSFSGIQPQHF.

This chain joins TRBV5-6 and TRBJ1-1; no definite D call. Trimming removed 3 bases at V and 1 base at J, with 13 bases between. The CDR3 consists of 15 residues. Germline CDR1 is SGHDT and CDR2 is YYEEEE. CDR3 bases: TGTGCCAGCAGCTCCTCGTCCCCTTGGAACACTGAAGCTTTCTTT. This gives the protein CASSSSSPWNTEAFF.

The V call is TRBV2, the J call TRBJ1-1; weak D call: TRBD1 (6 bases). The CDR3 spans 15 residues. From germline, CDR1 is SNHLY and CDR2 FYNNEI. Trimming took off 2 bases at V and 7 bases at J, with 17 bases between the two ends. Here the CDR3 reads CASSEIVKQGLEAFF. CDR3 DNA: TGTGCCAGCAGTGAAATTGTTAAACAGGGTCTTGAAGCTTTCTTT.

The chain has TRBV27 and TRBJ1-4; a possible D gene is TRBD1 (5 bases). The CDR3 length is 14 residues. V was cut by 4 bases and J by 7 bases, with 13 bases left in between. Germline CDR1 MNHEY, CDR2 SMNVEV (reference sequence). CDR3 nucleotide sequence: TGTGCCAGCAGTTCAGACAGTTGGGGTGAAAAACTGTTTTTT. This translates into CASSSDSWGEKLFF.

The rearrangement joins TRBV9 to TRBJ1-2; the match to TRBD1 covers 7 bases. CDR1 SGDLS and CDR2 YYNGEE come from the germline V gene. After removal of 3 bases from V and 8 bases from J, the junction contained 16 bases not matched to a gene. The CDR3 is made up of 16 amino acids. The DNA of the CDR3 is TGTGCCAGCAGCGCTTTTACCGGGACAGCTTTACAAGGCTACACCTTC. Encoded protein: CASSAFTGTALQGYTF.

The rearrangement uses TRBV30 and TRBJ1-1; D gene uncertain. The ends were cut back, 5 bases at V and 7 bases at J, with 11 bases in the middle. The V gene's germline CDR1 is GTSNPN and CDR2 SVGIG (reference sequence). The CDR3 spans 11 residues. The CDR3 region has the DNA TGTGCCTGGGCGCAAAGCCTTGAAGCTTTCTTT. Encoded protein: CAWAQSLEAFF.

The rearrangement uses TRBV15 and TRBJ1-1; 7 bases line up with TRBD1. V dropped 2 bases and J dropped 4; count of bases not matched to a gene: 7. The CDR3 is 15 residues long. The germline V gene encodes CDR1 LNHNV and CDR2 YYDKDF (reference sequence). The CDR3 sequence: CATSRIRQGITEAFF. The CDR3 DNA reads TGTGCCACCAGCAGAATTCGACAGGGTATCACTGAAGCTTTCTTT.

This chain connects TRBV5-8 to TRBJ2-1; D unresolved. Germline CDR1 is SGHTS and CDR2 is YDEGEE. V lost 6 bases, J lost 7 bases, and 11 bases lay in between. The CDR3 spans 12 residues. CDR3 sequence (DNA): TGTGCCAGCATGTTTAATACTAATGAGCAGTTCTTC. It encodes CASMFNTNEQFF.

The CDR3 DNA is TGTGCCAGCACCGCAAAAATGGGCGGGGGGTCAGATACGCAGTATTTT. Its protein is CASTAKMGGGSDTQYF. The chain has TRBV9 and TRBJ2-3, with 8 bases lining up with TRBD2. J was trimmed by 4 bases and V by 6 bases; bases with no gene match: 13. In germline, CDR1 is SGDLS, CDR2 YYNGEE. This CDR3 has 16 residues.

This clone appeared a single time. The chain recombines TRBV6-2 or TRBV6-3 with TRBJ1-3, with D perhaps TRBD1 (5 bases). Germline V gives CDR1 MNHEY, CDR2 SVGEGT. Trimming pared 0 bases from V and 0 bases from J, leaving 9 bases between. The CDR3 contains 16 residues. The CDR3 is CASSYSGTDSGNTIYF. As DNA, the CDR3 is TGTGCCAGCAGTTACTCCGGGACGGACTCTGGAAACACCATATATTTT.

This chain's CDR3 is CASRAPGTDTQYF. CDR3 bases: TGTGCCAGCAGGGCCCCGGGCACAGATACGCAGTATTTT. This chain joins TRBV7-3 and TRBJ2-3, with D uncertain. Germline CDR1 SGHTA, CDR2 FQGTGA. The CDR3 loop spans 13 amino acids. V was trimmed by 6 bases and J by 1 base, leaving 8 bases between them.

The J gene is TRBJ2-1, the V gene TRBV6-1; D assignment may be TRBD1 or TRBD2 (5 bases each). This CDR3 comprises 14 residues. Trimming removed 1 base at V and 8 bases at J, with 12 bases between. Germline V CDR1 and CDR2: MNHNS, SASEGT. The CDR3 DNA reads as TGTGCCAGCAGTGAAGGGGGGAATATCGATGAGCAGTTCTTC. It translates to CASSEGGNIDEQFF.

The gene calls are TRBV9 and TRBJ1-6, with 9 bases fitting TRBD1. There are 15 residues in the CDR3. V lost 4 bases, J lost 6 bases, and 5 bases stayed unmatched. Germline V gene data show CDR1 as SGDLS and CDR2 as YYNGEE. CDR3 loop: CASSPGDRANSPLHF. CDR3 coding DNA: TGTGCCAGCAGCCCGGGGGACAGGGCTAATTCACCCCTCCACTTT.

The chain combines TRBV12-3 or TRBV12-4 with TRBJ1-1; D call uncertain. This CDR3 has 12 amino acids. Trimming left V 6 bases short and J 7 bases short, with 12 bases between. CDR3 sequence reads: CASSFPGLEAFF. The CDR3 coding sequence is TGTGCCAGCAGCTTTCCCGGCCTTGAAGCTTTCTTT.

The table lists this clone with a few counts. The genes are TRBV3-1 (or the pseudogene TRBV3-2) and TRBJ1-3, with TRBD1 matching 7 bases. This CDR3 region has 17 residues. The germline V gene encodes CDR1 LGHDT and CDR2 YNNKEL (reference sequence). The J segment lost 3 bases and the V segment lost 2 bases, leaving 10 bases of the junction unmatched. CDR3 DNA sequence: TGTGCCAGCAGCCAACGAATACTGACAGGGATTGGAAACACCATATATTTT. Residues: CASSQRILTGIGNTIYF.

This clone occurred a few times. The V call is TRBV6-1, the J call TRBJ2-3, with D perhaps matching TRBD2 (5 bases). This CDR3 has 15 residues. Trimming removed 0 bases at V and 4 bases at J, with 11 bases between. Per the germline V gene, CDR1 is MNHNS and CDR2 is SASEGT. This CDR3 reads CASSEAWVGADTQYF. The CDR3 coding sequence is TGTGCCAGCAGTGAAGCTTGGGTCGGGGCAGATACGCAGTATTTT.

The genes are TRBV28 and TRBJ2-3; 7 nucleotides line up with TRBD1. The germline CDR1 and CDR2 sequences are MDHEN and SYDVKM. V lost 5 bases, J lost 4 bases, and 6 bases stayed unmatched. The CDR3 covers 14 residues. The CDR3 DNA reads TGTGCCAGCAGTCCGCTAGGGACAGCAGATACGCAGTATTTT. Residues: CASSPLGTADTQYF.

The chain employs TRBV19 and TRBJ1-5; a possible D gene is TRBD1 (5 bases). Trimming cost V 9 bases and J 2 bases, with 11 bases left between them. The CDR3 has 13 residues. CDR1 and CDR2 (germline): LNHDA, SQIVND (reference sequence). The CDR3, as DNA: TGTGCCAGCCGGAGGGGTGGCAATCAGCCCCAGCATTTT. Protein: CASRRGGNQPQHF.

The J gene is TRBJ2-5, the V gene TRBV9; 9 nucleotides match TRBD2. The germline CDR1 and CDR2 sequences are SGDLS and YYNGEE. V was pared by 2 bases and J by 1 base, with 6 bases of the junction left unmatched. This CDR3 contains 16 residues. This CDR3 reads CASSVGLASRQETQYF. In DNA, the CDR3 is TGTGCCAGCAGCGTCGGACTAGCGAGTCGCCAAGAGACCCAGTACTTC.

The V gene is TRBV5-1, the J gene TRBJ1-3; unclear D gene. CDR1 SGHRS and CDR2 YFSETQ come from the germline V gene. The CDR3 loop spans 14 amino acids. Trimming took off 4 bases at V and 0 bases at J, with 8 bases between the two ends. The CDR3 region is CASSGGSSGNTIYF. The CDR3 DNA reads TGCGCCAGCAGCGGAGGGTCCTCTGGAAACACCATATATTTT.

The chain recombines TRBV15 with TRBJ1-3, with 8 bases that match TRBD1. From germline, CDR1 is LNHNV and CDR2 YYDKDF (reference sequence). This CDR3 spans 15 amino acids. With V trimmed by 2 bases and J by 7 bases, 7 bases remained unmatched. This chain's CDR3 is CATSRRTGWSNTIYF. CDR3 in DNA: TGTGCCACCAGCAGAAGGACAGGGTGGTCCAACACCATATATTTT.